The sequence of this T cell receptor (beta chain) was determined in a study of CD8 T cells in Susac syndrome (dated by TCRdb to between 2018 and 2020). For the study in its entirety: Repertoire sequencing was used to test whether CD8+ T cell activation and differentiation in Susac syndrome was antigen driven. Broader findings and caveats from the paper: The number of individuals in the TCR sequencing and HLA analysis was acknowledged as relatively small.

Measured from the cysteine to the phenylalanine, the CDR3 is 13 residues long. Just the 39-base CDR3 DNA is kept, in frame starting at base 1. CDR1 and CDR2 are read off the germline V gene as SGDLS and YYNGEE. V and J are truncated by 1 base and 5 bases respectively, leaving an intervening sequence of 9 bases. Of note for this clonotype: Its target antigen remains unknown. Per-base qualities were not stored, and no clone one base away is much larger.

RNA was extracted with the RNeasy kit and about 0.5 to 1 ug was reverse transcribed using random hexamers. The immunoSEQ multiplex PCR assay, covering 54 Vbeta and 13 Jbeta segments, was used to amplify TCR beta CDR3 regions. PCR amplification bias was corrected using a synthetic template baseline for primer optimization and computational correction. As for how the authors treated the data: Reads were annotated to V, D and J genes according to IMGT and were analyzed with immunoSEQ Analyzer, with only productive sequences retained. To calculate clonality, Shannon entropy was normalized by log2 of the number of productive unique sequences and then subtracted from one. For each patient and control, public and private clones were evaluated within the 100 most prevalent clones. Susac-specific clones were defined as absent from healthy and MS cohorts, around 970 published viral clones and other ImmuneACCESS disease sequences. TCRdb redid the processing of the public reads, applying fastp at Q25 and MiXCR, and retained in-frame beta chains. Entries are consolidated by CDR3 protein sequence, retaining the most common genes and DNA. The V and J calls come from TCRdb's annotation, not from the publication. The sample has a few hundred thousand distinct CDR3 sequences on record, around 95% of them singletons. Approximately 0.082% of the sample lies in the top ten.

Peripheral blood CD8+ and CD4+ T cells from healthy donors, Susac syndrome patients and multiple sclerosis patients were profiled by high-throughput TCR beta sequencing. The multiple sclerosis controls were treatment-naive patients who had stable or active relapsing-remitting disease and met the revised McDonald criteria. Bulk CD8+ and CD4+ T cells were purified by magnetic negative isolation, while CD8+ TEMRA cells were enriched using FACS. Blood was drawn into EDTA tubes, processed within 24 hours, and PBMCs were isolated by density gradient centrifugation. PBMCs intended for TCR sequencing were cryopreserved in liquid nitrogen and thawed later in a water bath at 37 degrees C. Purity of sorted or isolated CD4+, CD8+ and CD8+ TEMRA cells was at least 90%.

The sample comprised CD4+ T cells from PBMCs. Recombination connected TRBV9 to TRBJ2-5; TRBD1 is a possible D gene, resting on 6 matching bases. This receptor was obtained from a human donor with multiple sclerosis. In nucleotides, the sequence is TGTGCCAGCAGCGTAACAGGGTCCGAGACCCAGTACTTC. Its protein product is CASSVTGSETQYF.